Each of the 25 T cell receptor beta chains below was sequenced from the same sample in a study of patients and donors after allogeneic stem cell transplantation. TCRdb called the RT-PCR reads again in MiXCR, with one record for every CDR3 protein. The sample holds about a million distinct CDR3 sequences, 18% seen once. What was sequenced was blood, either unsorted or a sorted T cell fraction (not recorded which). These receptors all stem from a human donor who was either an allogeneic HSCT recipient or a stem cell or donor lymphocyte infusion donor (not recorded which). It is not recorded whose cells these are; they may come from a transplant donor.

This sequence joins TRBV19 and TRBJ2-1; the D is unclear. Looked up from germline, CDR1 is LNHDA and CDR2 is SQIVND (reference sequence). V dropped 7 bases and J dropped 2 bases, with 15 bases sitting between them. This CDR3 has 15 amino acids. This CDR3 reads CASTYDGGPYNEQFF. Here the CDR3 DNA reads TGTGCCAGTACATACGACGGCGGCCCCTACAATGAGCAGTTCTTC.

The chain couples TRBV20-1 to TRBJ2-1; TRBD2 is a possible D gene (6 bases). There are 14 residues in the CDR3. Germline V lookup: CDR1 DFQATT, CDR2 SNEGSKA (reference sequence). The V gene lost 4 bases and the J gene lost 0 bases, with 10 bases spanning the gap. The CDR3 protein is CSAISGASYNEQFF. CDR3 DNA: TGCAGTGCTATCTCGGGAGCCTCCTACAATGAGCAGTTCTTC.

The sample holds a few counts of this clonotype. V usage is TRBV15 and J usage is TRBJ2-7; D gene ambiguous. V lost 0 bases to trimming and J lost 2 bases, with 17 bases between them. Germline CDR1 LNHNV, CDR2 YYDKDF (reference sequence). The CDR3 contains 17 residues. The CDR3 region has the DNA TGTGCCACCAGCAGAGATACTGGGGTTATTCCTACCTACGAGCAGTACTTC. Translating it yields CATSRDTGVIPTYEQYF.

This clonotype has only a few counts. The chain employs TRBV7-9 and TRBJ1-1; no firm D call. From germline, CDR1 is SEHNR and CDR2 FQNEAQ (reference sequence). V lost 1 base to trimming and J lost 0 bases, with 12 bases between them. The CDR3 spans 16 residues. The CDR3: CASSLGAGFMNTEAFF. CDR3 sequence (DNA): TGTGCCAGCAGCTTAGGGGCAGGATTTATGAACACTGAAGCTTTCTTT.

V usage is TRBV3-1 and J usage is TRBJ2-1, with unresolved D. Germline V CDR1 and CDR2: LGHDT, YNNKEL (reference sequence). The ends were cut back, 3 bases at V and 6 bases at J, with 6 bases in the middle. This CDR3 region has 12 residues. The CDR3: CASSQMSNEQFF. CDR3 sequence (DNA): TGTGCCAGCAGCCAGATGAGCAATGAGCAGTTCTTC.

This chain links TRBV27 with TRBJ2-5; weak D call: TRBD2 (5 bases). Germline CDR1 reads MNHEY; CDR2 reads SMNVEV (reference sequence). Trimming shortened V by 6 bases and J by 2 bases, and 16 bases separated the two germline ends. This CDR3 is built from 15 residues. In DNA, the CDR3 is TGTGCCAGCAGAGACCACGGGAAGGGTCAAGAGACCCAGTACTTC. Residues: CASRDHGKGQETQYF.

The chain uses TRBV20-1 and TRBJ2-5; 14 bases fit TRBD2. The CDR3 sequence is 17 residues long. The germline V gene encodes CDR1 DFQATT and CDR2 SNEGSKA (reference sequence). The J segment lost 5 bases and the V segment lost 1 base, leaving 9 bases of the junction unmatched. CDR3 coding DNA: TGCAGTGCTAGAGCCTCCTGGACTAGCGGGAGGATGGAGACCCAGTACTTC. Encoded protein: CSARASWTSGRMETQYF.

This CDR3 reads CASSLGTVHTEAFF. Here the CDR3 DNA reads TGTGCCAGCAGTTTAGGGACAGTCCACACTGAAGCTTTCTTT. The rearrangement links TRBV27 to TRBJ1-1, with TRBD1 matching over 7 bases. V trimming: 2 bases; J trimming: 3 bases; junction bases outside the gene matches: 3. CDR1 and CDR2 from the germline V gene are MNHEY and SMNVEV (reference sequence). The CDR3 is 14 amino acids.

A few counts support this clonotype. This chain uses TRBV7-9 with TRBJ1-6; a possible D gene is TRBD1 (6 bases). Trimming left V 6 bases short and J 5 bases short, with 8 bases between. The CDR3 contains 13 residues. Germline CDR1 SEHNR, CDR2 FQNEAQ (reference sequence). This chain's CDR3 is CASRTGDNSPLHF. The CDR3 DNA is TGTGCCAGCAGGACAGGAGATAATTCACCCCTCCACTTT.

This clonotype has at least ten counts. The rearrangement links TRBV12-3 or TRBV12-4 to TRBJ2-2; 11 bases line up with TRBD1. There are 15 residues in the CDR3. The V gene end was trimmed by 7 bases and the J gene end by 6 bases; junction bases not matched to a gene: 7. DNA for the CDR3: TGTGCCAGCATCCTGGGACAGGGGGTCCCCGGGGAGCTGTTTTTT. Translating gives CASILGQGVPGELFF.

This clonotype was detected a few times. The chain couples TRBV12-3 or TRBV12-4 to TRBJ2-6, with TRBD1 identical over 8 bases. This CDR3 is 14 amino acids long. V was pared by 10 bases and J by 4 bases, with 6 bases of the junction left unmatched. CDR3 sequence: CATLDRGGANVLTF. Written as DNA, the CDR3 is TGTGCCACCCTAGACAGGGGAGGGGCCAACGTCCTGACTTTC.

A few counts support this clonotype. This chain connects TRBV10-3 to TRBJ1-6, with 7 nucleotides matching TRBD1. The germline CDR1 and CDR2 sequences are ENHRY and SYGVKD. J was trimmed by 1 base and V by 6 bases; bases with no gene match: 6. CDR3 length: 16 amino acids. The CDR3 region is CAISAGGRSYNSPLHF. The DNA of the CDR3 is TGTGCCATCAGCGCAGGGGGACGGTCCTATAATTCACCCCTCCACTTT.

This clonotype was picked up a small number of times. J is TRBJ2-1 and V is TRBV6-5; TRBD2 is a possible D gene (5 bases). CDR1 is MNHEY, CDR2 SVGAGI, per germline. Trimming pared 0 bases from V and 12 bases from J, leaving 15 bases between. This CDR3 has 14 amino acids. The CDR3 protein is CASSYSFGNSMQFF. The CDR3 coding sequence is TGTGCCAGCAGTTACTCTTTCGGGAATTCGATGCAGTTCTTC.

The V gene is TRBV18, the J gene TRBJ1-1, with no clear D. CDR3 length equals 14 residues. Per germline, CDR1 KGHSH and CDR2 LQKENI. V was trimmed by 3 bases and J by 5 bases, leaving 13 bases between them. The CDR3 nucleotides read TGTGCCAGCTCACCCTTCGAGGGAGGAACTGAAGCTTTCTTT. It translates to CASSPFEGGTEAFF.

The V gene is TRBV7-9, the J gene TRBJ2-3; 10 bases line up with TRBD2. Germline CDR1 is SEHNR and CDR2 is FQNEAQ (reference sequence). Germline trimming cut 2 bases from V and 3 bases from J; bases unmatched to any gene: 2. The CDR3 covers 15 residues. This CDR3 reads CASSLKLAGTDTQYF. Written as DNA, the CDR3 is TGTGCCAGCAGCTTAAAACTAGCGGGAACAGATACGCAGTATTTT.

The rearrangement uses TRBV4-1 and TRBJ2-5, with 8 bases matching TRBD2. The germline gives CDR1 MGHRA, CDR2 YSYEKL. The CDR3 length is 17 residues. V trimming: 0 bases; J trimming: 0 bases; junction bases outside the gene matches: 6. The CDR3, as DNA: TGCGCCAGCAGCCAAGAATTTGCGGGACTAGACCAAGAGACCCAGTACTTC. Amino acid sequence: CASSQEFAGLDQETQYF.

This clonotype was seen more than once but under ten times. The rearrangement links TRBV12-3 or TRBV12-4 to TRBJ2-1; the match to TRBD2 covers 9 bases. CDR3 length equals 12 residues. Germline trimming cut 5 bases from V and 8 bases from J; bases unmatched to any gene: 1. In DNA form, the CDR3 reads TGTGCCAGCAGTCGGACTAGCGATGAGCAGTTCTTC. This sequence encodes CASSRTSDEQFF.

This clonotype was observed once. The chain has TRBV11-2 and TRBJ2-3; D is undetermined. CDR3 length: 14 residues. Trimming left V 3 bases short and J 5 bases short, with 12 bases between. From germline, CDR1 is SGHAT and CDR2 FQNNGV. CDR3 DNA: TGTGCCAGCAGCTTGAATCGCGACGTAGATACGCAGTATTTT. Protein sequence: CASSLNRDVDTQYF.

The V and J genes are TRBV20-1 and TRBJ2-7; D gene unclear. V lost 6 bases, J lost 0 bases, and 9 bases lay in between. The germline V gene encodes CDR1 DFQATT and CDR2 SNEGSKA (reference sequence). CDR3 length: 12 residues. CDR3 nucleotide sequence: TGCAGTGCCCGGAGAACCTCCTACGAGCAGTACTTC. It encodes CSARRTSYEQYF.

V gene TRBV28 combines with J gene TRBJ2-7; TRBD1 matches at 8 bases. Germline V gene data show CDR1 as MDHEN and CDR2 as SYDVKM. This CDR3 is built from 15 residues. J lost 0 bases, V lost 5 bases, and 6 bases had no gene match. The CDR3 region has the DNA TGTGCCAGCAGTATTCCGGGACAGGTCTCCTACGAGCAGTACTTC. This sequence encodes CASSIPGQVSYEQYF.

With regard to this clonotype: No conserved phenylalanine or tryptophan ends this CDR3, so it is likely a read error. This sequence joins TRBV11-2 and TRBJ1-5; D possibly corresponds to TRBD1 (6 bases). CDR1 is SGHAT and CDR2 is FQNNGV in the germline V gene. With 1 base removed from V and 1 base from J, the gap between germline ends came to 8 bases. The CDR3 loop spans 15 amino acids. CDR3 in DNA: TGTGCCAGCAGCTTAGTGACAGGAAGCAATCAGCCCCAGCATTTA. This sequence encodes CASSLVTGSNQPQHL.

The V and J genes are TRBV5-1 and TRBJ1-2; TRBD1 might be the D (6 bases). The V gene's germline CDR1 is SGHRS and CDR2 YFSETQ. The V and J ends lost 0 bases and 6 bases respectively, with 9 bases between them. The CDR3 sequence is 13 residues long. CDR3 nucleotide sequence: TGCGCCAGCAGCTTGGTGTCAGGGGATGGCTACACCTTC. Its protein is CASSLVSGDGYTF.

This clonotype came up a few times. V and J are TRBV12-3 or TRBV12-4 and TRBJ1-1; TRBD1 is a possible D gene (5 bases). V lost 5 bases and J 4 bases, leaving 20 bases between the germline ends. The CDR3 length is 16 residues. CDR3 sequence reads: CASSPRLAAGGTEAFF. The CDR3 bases are TGTGCCAGCAGTCCACGACTGGCGGCCGGGGGCACTGAAGCTTTCTTT.

This clonotype has at least ten counts. V and J are TRBV12-3 or TRBV12-4 and TRBJ2-1, with TRBD1 identical over 7 bases. Losses at the gene ends were 1 base for V and 8 bases for J; bases not matched to a gene: 8. CDR3 length: 15 amino acids. The CDR3 nucleotides read TGTGCCAGCAGTTTAGGGAGGACAGGCACCGATGAGCAGTTCTTC. Its translation is CASSLGRTGTDEQFF.

This clonotype came up a few times. V is TRBV10-3 and J is TRBJ2-1; 8 nucleotides align to TRBD1. The CDR3 has 14 residues. The junction had 6 bases not matched to a gene; V was cut back by 2 bases and J by 9 bases. Germline assignment: CDR1 ENHRY and CDR2 SYGVKD. The CDR3 loop reads CAISEQGQGGEQFF. CDR3 coding DNA: TGTGCCATCAGTGAGCAAGGACAGGGCGGTGAGCAGTTCTTC.